These 17 T cell receptor beta chains came from one sample sequenced in a study of Ad26.COV2.S vaccination and SARS-CoV-2 variants. The assay was immunoSEQ multiplex PCR, and TCRdb's table has in-frame clones only and misses some. The sample lists around 300,000 clones, around 89% occurring once. Stated treatment: some 20 received Ad26.COV2.S at low or high dose, single or two shots; five or six received placebo; per-sample allocation not given. It was on day 63 after the first vaccine or placebo injection that samples were taken. Source: peripheral blood, taken in a trial of Ad26.COV2.S vaccine versus placebo. Receptors originate from a person aged 18-60 years who received the Ad26.COV2.S COVID-19 vaccine or a placebo.

The chain couples TRBV2 to TRBJ1-1, with D possibly TRBD1 on 5 matching bases. The CDR3 has 13 amino acids. CDR1 SNHLY and CDR2 FYNNEI come from the germline V gene. Trimming cost V 5 bases and J 6 bases, with 13 bases left between them. The chain's CDR3 is CASSRSRAAEAFF. CDR3 DNA sequence: TGTGCCAGCAGTAGGTCCAGGGCGGCTGAAGCTTTCTTT.

This chain connects TRBV19 to TRBJ2-3; 8 bases align to TRBD2. J lost 3 bases, V lost 4 bases, and 6 bases had no gene match. Looked up from germline, CDR1 is LNHDA and CDR2 is SQIVND (reference sequence). The CDR3 is made up of 15 amino acids. CDR3 coding DNA: TGTGCCAGTAGTACCCCCGGGGGGGCAACAGATACGCAGTATTTT. This sequence encodes CASSTPGGATDTQYF. Using reference TRBV19 and TRBJ2-3 for the parts outside the CDR3, the full variable domain is DGGITQSPKYLFRKEGQNVTLSCEQNLNHDAMYWYRQDPGQGLRLIYYSQIVNDFQKGDIAEGYSVSREKKESFPLTVTSAQKNPTAFYLCASSTPGGATDTQYFGPGTRLTVL.

This chain links TRBV5-6 with TRBJ1-5; D might be TRBD1 (5 bases). The germline CDR1 and CDR2 sequences are SGHDT and YYEEEE. V was pared by 0 bases and J by 6 bases, with 10 bases between. This CDR3 is 14 amino acids long. CDR3 in DNA: TGTGCCAGCAGCTTGGGGCAGGGAACTCAGCCCCAGCATTTT. It specifies CASSLGQGTQPQHF.

V is TRBV5-1 and J is TRBJ2-1, with 14 bases that match TRBD2. The CDR3 has 16 residues. The germline gives CDR1 SGHRS, CDR2 YFSETQ. With V trimmed by 3 bases and J by 8 bases, 7 bases remained unmatched. The CDR3 nucleotides are TGCGCCAGCAGCTCGGGGACTAGCGGGGGAGGCGATGAGCAGTTCTTC. Translation gives CASSSGTSGGGDEQFF.

The J gene is TRBJ1-1, the V gene TRBV18; possibly TRBD1 for D (6 bases). The CDR3 extends over 15 amino acids. Germline V CDR1 and CDR2: KGHSH, LQKENI. Trimming shortened V by 3 bases and J by 5 bases, and 16 bases separated the two germline ends. The CDR3 nucleotides are TGTGCCAGCTCACCCCTTCAGGGGAGAACGACTGAAGCTTTCTTT. The encoded protein is CASSPLQGRTTEAFF. Based on the CDR3 plus reference TRBV18 and TRBJ1-1, the full variable domain is NAGVMQNPRHLVRRRGQEARLRCSPMKGHSHVYWYRQLPEEGLKFMVYLQKENIIDESGMPKERFSAEFPKEGPSILRIQQVVRGDSAAYFCASSPLQGRTTEAFFGQGTRLTVV.

The chain has TRBV4-2 and TRBJ2-7; D call uncertain. The CDR3 contains 16 residues. Germline lookup yields CDR1 LGHNA and CDR2 YNFKEQ. V was pared by 0 bases and J by 2 bases, with 14 bases between. CDR3 coding DNA: TGTGCCAGCAGCCAAGAAAACGGTGACGGAACCTACGAGCAGTACTTC. Translating it yields CASSQENGDGTYEQYF.

V usage is TRBV6-2 or TRBV6-3 and J usage is TRBJ2-1; D ambiguous. V was trimmed by 5 bases and J by 3 bases, leaving 2 bases between them. CDR1 MNHEY and CDR2 SVGEGT come from the germline V gene. The CDR3 has 11 residues. Here the CDR3 reads CASSNYNEQFF. The CDR3 nucleotides read TGTGCCAGCAGTAACTACAATGAGCAGTTCTTC.

This chain links TRBV5-4 with TRBJ2-7; either TRBD1 or TRBD2 may fit D (6 bases each). Germline V lookup: CDR1 SGHNT, CDR2 YYREEE (reference sequence). Trimming took 0 bases from V and 3 from J, leaving 13 bases between them. This CDR3 comprises 15 residues. In DNA form, the CDR3 reads TGTGCCAGCAGCTTGGGGGGGGCCTCTAACTACGAGCAGTACTTC. Its protein is CASSLGGASNYEQYF.

The chain recombines TRBV3-1 (or the pseudogene TRBV3-2) with TRBJ2-7, with D uncertain. V lost 0 bases, J lost 6 bases, and 15 bases lay in between. The CDR3 runs to 15 residues. Germline loops: CDR1 LGHDT, CDR2 YNNKEL (reference sequence). The CDR3 sequence: CASSQEVGLKAEQYF. The CDR3 DNA follows: TGTGCCAGCAGCCAAGAAGTCGGCCTAAAGGCCGAGCAGTACTTC.

V usage is TRBV20-1 and J usage is TRBJ2-5; no reliable D call. There are 10 residues in the CDR3. V dropped 5 bases and J dropped 4 bases, with 5 bases sitting between them. Germline values: CDR1 DFQATT, CDR2 SNEGSKA (reference sequence). In DNA form, the CDR3 reads TGCAGTGCTGAGAGAGAGACCCAGTACTTC. It codes for CSAERETQYF.

The V and J genes are TRBV7-9 and TRBJ2-4; 7 nucleotides match TRBD1. Germline trimming cut 2 bases from V and 1 base from J; bases unmatched to any gene: 5. CDR1 and CDR2 (germline): SEHNR, FQNEAQ (reference sequence). The CDR3 runs to 16 residues. CDR3 sequence reads: CASSLLEGAAKNIQYF. The CDR3 bases are TGTGCCAGCAGCTTACTAGAGGGGGCGGCCAAAAACATTCAGTACTTC.

The chain employs TRBV28 and TRBJ2-7, with no clear D. The CDR3 sequence is 12 residues long. Trimming removed 4 bases from V and 2 bases from J, with 6 bases in between. Germline CDR1 is MDHEN and CDR2 is SYDVKM. The CDR3 reads CASSSVPYEQYF. The CDR3 DNA sequence: TGTGCCAGCAGTTCAGTTCCCTACGAGCAGTACTTC.

The rearrangement joins TRBV10-3 to TRBJ2-1, with TRBD2 identical over 10 bases. The CDR3 is made up of 19 amino acids. Unmatched junction bases numbered 13, after V lost 1 base and J lost 4 bases. Germline loops: CDR1 ENHRY, CDR2 SYGVKD. The CDR3 protein is CAISEFSPPSGSSYNEQFF. CDR3 nucleotides: TGTGCCATCAGTGAGTTTAGCCCACCTAGCGGGAGCTCGTACAATGAGCAGTTCTTC.

The chain joins TRBV7-9 to TRBJ1-2; D possibly corresponds to TRBD1 (6 bases). CDR1 is SEHNR and CDR2 is FQNEAQ in the germline V gene (reference sequence). The CDR3 runs 15 residues. Trimming cost V 1 base and J 5 bases, with 14 bases left between them. CDR3 sequence (DNA): TGTGCCAGCAGCTTAGAACGGGGGCTCGGGTATGGCTACACCTTC. Its protein is CASSLERGLGYGYTF.

This clone is a singleton in its sample. The chain recombines TRBV13 with TRBJ2-3; 11 bases fit TRBD2. J lost 1 base, V lost 1 base, and 7 bases had no gene match. The CDR3 covers 18 residues. Germline CDR1 is PRHDT and CDR2 is FYEKMQ (reference sequence). The CDR3 spells CASSLAGTSGSRTDTQYF. CDR3 bases: TGTGCCAGCAGCTTAGCCGGTACTAGCGGGAGTCGCACAGATACGCAGTATTTT.

V is TRBV28 and J is TRBJ2-7, with D tentatively TRBD2 (5 bases). CDR3 length: 16 amino acids. Germline lookup yields CDR1 MDHEN and CDR2 SYDVKM. Trimming cost V 7 bases and J 0 bases, with 19 bases left between them. The CDR3: CASNAPIGRGSYEQYF. As DNA, the CDR3 is TGTGCCAGCAATGCCCCCATTGGGAGAGGCTCCTACGAGCAGTACTTC.

This chain uses TRBV30 with TRBJ2-3; 9 positions agree with TRBD2. V shed 1 base and J 0 bases; nucleotides not matched to a gene: 2. Germline CDR1 GTSNPN, CDR2 SVGIG (reference sequence). The length of the CDR3 is 15 residues. The chain's CDR3 is CAWSALAGSTDTQYF. The CDR3 region has the DNA TGTGCCTGGAGTGCCCTAGCGGGAAGCACAGATACGCAGTATTTT.